This entry lists 7 T cell receptor beta chains sequenced from one sample in a study of shared clonotypes between healthy human individuals. Profiling relied on immunoSEQ multiplex PCR, and the TCRdb table lists in-frame clones only, not all of them. Altogether about 1.1 million clones are present, about four fifths being singletons, with the ten largest covering approximately 0.56%. The sample consisted of memory CD4+ T cells from PBMCs. As to subset: CD45RA-negative fraction. These receptors originate from a man between 18 and 29 years old in good health. Some clones in this sample may be carry-over from other donors' samples.

DNA for the CDR3: TGTGCCAGCAGCCAAAGGGCAGGAGGCGGGAGGGCCCCGCTCGAGCAGTACTTC. It translates to CASSQRAGGGRAPLEQYF. The rearrangement uses TRBV11-2 and TRBJ2-7; 9 nucleotides line up with TRBD2. Unmatched junction bases numbered 20, after V lost 5 bases and J lost 6 bases. The CDR3 has 18 amino acids. Germline V gives CDR1 SGHAT, CDR2 FQNNGV.

CDR3 in DNA: TGTGCCTGGGGTGGGATTACGGGTACGCAGTATTTT. This encodes CAWGGITGTQYF. The V call is TRBV30, the J call TRBJ2-3; D is undetermined. This CDR3 is 12 amino acids long. Germline CDR1 reads GTSNPN; CDR2 reads SVGIG (reference sequence). Trimming took off 5 bases at V and 8 bases at J, with 14 bases between the two ends.

This clone was counted between two and nine times. The rearrangement joins TRBV7-2 to TRBJ2-7; 7 positions match TRBD1. CDR1 SGHTA and CDR2 FQGNSA come from the germline V gene. V shed 2 bases and J 0 bases; nucleotides not matched to a gene: 7. This CDR3 has 16 amino acids. The CDR3 spells CASSLKSGTASYEQYF. The CDR3 DNA sequence: TGTGCCAGCAGCTTAAAATCCGGGACAGCCTCCTACGAGCAGTACTTC. The full variable domain, its missing parts supplied by reference TRBV7-2 and TRBJ2-7, is GAGVSQSPSNKVTEKGKDVELRCDPISGHTALYWYRQSLGQGLEFLIYFQGNSAPDKSGLPSDRFSAERTGGSVSTLTIQRTQQEDSAVYLCASSLKSGTASYEQYFGPGTRLTVT.

This clone appeared once. The chain carries TRBV7-9 and TRBJ1-1; D is uncertain. Trimming took off 7 bases at V and 0 bases at J, with 9 bases between the two ends. Germline CDR1 reads SEHNR; CDR2 reads FQNEAQ (reference sequence). The CDR3 covers 13 residues. CDR3 bases: TGTGCCAGCACATGGGATATGAACACTGAAGCTTTCTTT. This sequence encodes CASTWDMNTEAFF.

This clone was seen just once. The chain carries TRBV29-1 and TRBJ2-5; D is unresolved. The germline gives CDR1 SQVTM, CDR2 ANQGSEA. Trimming stripped 6 bases from V and 5 bases from J, with 13 bases between. This CDR3 region has 12 residues. This CDR3 is CSVRTVEETQYF. In DNA, the CDR3 is TGCAGCGTCCGGACGGTCGAGGAGACCCAGTACTTC.

The CDR3 region has the DNA TGTGCCAGCAGTTACCCACAGGAGAACACTGAAGCTTTCTTT. This codes for CASSYPQENTEAFF. The V and J genes are TRBV6-6 and TRBJ1-1; D possibly corresponds to TRBD1 (5 bases). Trimming removed 2 bases from V and 1 base from J, with 8 bases in between. The CDR3 is made up of 14 amino acids. Germline V gene sequence: CDR1 MNHNY, CDR2 SVGAGI (reference sequence).

The CDR3 spells CASSFPRLAGSYEQYF. The CDR3 bases are TGTGCCAGCAGTTTCCCCCGACTAGCGGGATCCTACGAGCAGTACTTC. V gene TRBV28 combines with J gene TRBJ2-7, with 11 bases matching TRBD2. With V trimmed by 3 bases and J by 1 base, 5 bases remained unmatched. CDR3 length equals 16 residues. Germline V gene lookup returns CDR1 MDHEN and CDR2 SYDVKM.